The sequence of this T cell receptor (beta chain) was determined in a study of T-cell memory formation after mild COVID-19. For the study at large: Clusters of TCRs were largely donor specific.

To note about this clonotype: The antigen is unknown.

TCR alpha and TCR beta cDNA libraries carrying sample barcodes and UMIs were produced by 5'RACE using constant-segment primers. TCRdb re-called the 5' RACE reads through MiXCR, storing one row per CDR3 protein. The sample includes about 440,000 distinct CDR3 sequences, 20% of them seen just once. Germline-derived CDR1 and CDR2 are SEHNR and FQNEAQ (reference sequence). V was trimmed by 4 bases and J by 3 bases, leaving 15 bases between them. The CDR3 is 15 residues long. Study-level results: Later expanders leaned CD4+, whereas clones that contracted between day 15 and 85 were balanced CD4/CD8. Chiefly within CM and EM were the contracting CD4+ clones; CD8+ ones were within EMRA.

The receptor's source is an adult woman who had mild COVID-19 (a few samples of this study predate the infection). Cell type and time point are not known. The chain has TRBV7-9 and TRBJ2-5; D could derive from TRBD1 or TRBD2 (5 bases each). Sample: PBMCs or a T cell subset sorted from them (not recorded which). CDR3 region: CASSSRDRTKETQYF. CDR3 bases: TGTGCCAGCAGCTCCCGGGACCGTACTAAAGAGACCCAGTACTTC.